This TCR beta chain appears in the sequencing data of a study of CD8 T cells in Susac syndrome. Study-wide background: The Susac syndrome patients were therapy-naive, on corticosteroids, or on intravenous immunoglobulin alone at blood draw. General study points: Clonal expansion was missing from Susac syndrome CD4+ T cell repertoires.

This CDR3 is 16 amino acids long. The ends were cut back, 4 bases at V and 5 bases at J, with 18 bases in the middle. CDR1 is SGHRS, CDR2 YFSETQ, per germline. Peripheral blood CD8+ and CD4+ T cells were profiled by TCR beta sequencing. Random hexamers primed reverse transcription of about 0.45 to 1 ug RNA. Amplification of the TCR beta CDR3 was carried out by immunoSEQ multiplex PCR, which spanned a total of 54 Vbeta and 13 Jbeta segments. TCRdb recomputed calls from the immunoSEQ multiplex PCR reads with MiXCR, one row per CDR3 protein. The sample lists over 150,000 distinct CDR3 sequences, about 94% seen once, with more than 0.08% in the top ten. Turning to this clonotype: The target antigen is unknown.

Source material: CD4+ T cells from PBMCs. This clonotype originated in a human donor with Susac syndrome. The genes are TRBV5-1 and TRBJ2-2; possible D gene TRBD1, 5 bases. The CDR3 sequence: CASSQEGAGVTGELFF. DNA of the CDR3: TGCGCCAGCAGCCAAGAAGGGGCAGGAGTAACCGGGGAGCTGTTTTTT.